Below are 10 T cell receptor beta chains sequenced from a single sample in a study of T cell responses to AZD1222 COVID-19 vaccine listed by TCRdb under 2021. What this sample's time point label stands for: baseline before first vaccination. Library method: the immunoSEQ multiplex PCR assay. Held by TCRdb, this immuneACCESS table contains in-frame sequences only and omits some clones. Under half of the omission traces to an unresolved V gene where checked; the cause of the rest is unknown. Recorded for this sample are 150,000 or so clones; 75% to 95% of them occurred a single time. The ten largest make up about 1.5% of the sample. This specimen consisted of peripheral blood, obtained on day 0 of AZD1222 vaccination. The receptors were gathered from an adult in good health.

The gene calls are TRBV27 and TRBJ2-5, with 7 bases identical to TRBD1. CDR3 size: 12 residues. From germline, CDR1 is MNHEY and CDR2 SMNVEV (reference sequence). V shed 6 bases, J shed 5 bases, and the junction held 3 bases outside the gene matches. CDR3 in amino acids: CASRGGRETQYF. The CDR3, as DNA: TGTGCCAGCAGAGGGGGCCGGGAGACCCAGTACTTC.

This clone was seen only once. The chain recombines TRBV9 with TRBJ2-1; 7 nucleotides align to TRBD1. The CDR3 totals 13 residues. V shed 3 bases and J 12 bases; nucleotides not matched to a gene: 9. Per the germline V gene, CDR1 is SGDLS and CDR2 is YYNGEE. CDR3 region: CASSEGTAPGQFF. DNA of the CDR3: TGTGCCAGCAGCGAGGGGACAGCCCCAGGGCAGTTCTTC.

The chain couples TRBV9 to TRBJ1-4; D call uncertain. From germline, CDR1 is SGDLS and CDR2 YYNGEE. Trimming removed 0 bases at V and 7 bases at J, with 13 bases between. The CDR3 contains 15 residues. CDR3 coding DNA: TGTGCCAGCAGCGTAGGGGAGGGATGGGGTGAAAAACTGTTTTTT. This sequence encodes CASSVGEGWGEKLFF.

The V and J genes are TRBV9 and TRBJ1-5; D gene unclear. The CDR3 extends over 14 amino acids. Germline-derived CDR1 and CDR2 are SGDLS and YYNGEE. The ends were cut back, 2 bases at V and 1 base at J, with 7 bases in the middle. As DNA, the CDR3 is TGTGCCAGCAGCGTGAGTGGCAGCAATCAGCCCCAGCATTTT. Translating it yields CASSVSGSNQPQHF.

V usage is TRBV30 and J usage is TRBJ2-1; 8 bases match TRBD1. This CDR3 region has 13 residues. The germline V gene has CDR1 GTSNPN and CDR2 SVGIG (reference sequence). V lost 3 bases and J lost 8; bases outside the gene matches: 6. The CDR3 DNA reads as TGTGCCTGGAGGGGCAGGGGGCAGTATGAGCAGTTCTTC. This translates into CAWRGRGQYEQFF.

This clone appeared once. The CDR3 loop reads CASSIRQINEAFF. As DNA, the CDR3 is TGTGCCAGTAGTATACGGCAGATAAATGAAGCTTTCTTT. J is TRBJ1-1 and V is TRBV19; D is undetermined. Germline V gene lookup returns CDR1 LNHDA and CDR2 SQIVND (reference sequence). This CDR3 region has 13 residues. V was cut by 2 bases and J by 7 bases, with 11 bases left in between.

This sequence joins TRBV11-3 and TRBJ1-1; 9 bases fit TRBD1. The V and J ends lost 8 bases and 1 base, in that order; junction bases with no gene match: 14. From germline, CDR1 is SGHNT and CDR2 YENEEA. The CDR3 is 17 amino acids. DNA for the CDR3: TGTGCCAGCGGGCTCCCTCTTGACAGGGGGGGGAACACTGAAGCTTTCTTT. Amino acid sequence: CASGLPLDRGGNTEAFF.

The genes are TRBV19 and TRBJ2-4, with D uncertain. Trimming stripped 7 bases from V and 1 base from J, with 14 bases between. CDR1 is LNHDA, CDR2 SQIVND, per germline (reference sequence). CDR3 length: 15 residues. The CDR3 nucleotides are TGTGCCAGTAAGGCCCCTCTTGACGCCAAAAACATTCAGTACTTC. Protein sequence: CASKAPLDAKNIQYF.

As DNA, the CDR3 is TGTGCCAGCAGTGGGACACTGGGGGATGGCTACACCTTC. Amino acid sequence: CASSGTLGDGYTF. This chain joins TRBV27 and TRBJ1-2; D is possibly TRBD1 (6 bases). The CDR3 length is 13 residues. Germline-derived CDR1 and CDR2 are MNHEY and SMNVEV (reference sequence). The V end was cut by 5 bases, the J end by 6 bases, with 13 bases between.

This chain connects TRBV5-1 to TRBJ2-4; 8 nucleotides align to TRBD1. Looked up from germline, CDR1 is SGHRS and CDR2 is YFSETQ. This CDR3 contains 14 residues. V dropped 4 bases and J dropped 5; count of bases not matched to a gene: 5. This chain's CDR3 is CASSPGQVQNIQYF. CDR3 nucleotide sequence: TGCGCCAGCAGCCCGGGACAGGTACAAAACATTCAGTACTTC.